Included here is one TCR beta chain sequence, with context. The data originate from a study of CD8 T cells in ankylosing spondylitis. With molecular barcodes, quantitative 5'-RACE was used to make the TCR beta libraries. TCRdb reanalysed the 5' RACE reads using MiXCR and keeps one entry per CDR3 protein. The table shows around 150,000 distinct CDR3 sequences, with more than 40% occurring only once. Sequencing was carried out using synovial fluid, either unsorted or a sorted T cell fraction (not recorded which). This receptor was obtained from a male donor with ankylosing spondylitis.

DNA of the CDR3: TGTGCCAGCAGCTTTTCAGGGGTCGATCAGCCCCAGCATTTT. Translation: CASSFSGVDQPQHF. The genes are TRBV7-9 and TRBJ1-5, with D perhaps matching TRBD1 (6 bases). The V and J ends lost 3 bases and 5 bases respectively, with 11 bases between them. Per the germline V gene, CDR1 is SEHNR and CDR2 is FQNEAQ (reference sequence). The length of the CDR3 is 14 residues.